The present entry profiles one T cell receptor beta chain with its context. This specimen belongs to a study of shared clonotypes between healthy human individuals. CDR1 MNHEY and CDR2 SVGAGI come from the germline V gene. The V and J ends lost 2 bases and 10 bases respectively, with 11 bases between them. The CDR3 runs to 13 residues. Using immunoSEQ multiplex PCR, the repertoire was profiled, and TCRdb retains in-frame clones only, with some absent. The sample gives 740,000 or so clones, around 73% of which show up once; about 1.8% is in the top ten. The genes are TRBV6-5 and TRBJ1-4, with D possibly being TRBD1 (5 bases). Sequences were obtained from memory CD4+ T cells sorted from blood. Subset in this sample: CD45RA-negative fraction. The TCR originated in a woman in her 30s in good health. CDR3 sequence reads: CASSYRSRGKLFF. In nucleotides, the CDR3 is TGTGCCAGCAGTTACCGATCGAGGGGAAAACTGTTTTTT.